This T cell receptor (beta chain) came from a study of shared clonotypes between healthy human individuals. About the study: For every donor, three CD4 naive, three CD4 memory, two CD8 naive and one CD8 memory plates were used.

Remarks on this clone: Its antigen is unidentified.

Here immunoSEQ multiplex PCR was the method, and the copy in TCRdb shows in-frame clones only, minus some. The profile covers approximately 810,000 clones, with 90% to 95% appearing a single time and around 24% taken by the ten largest. The V and J ends lost 4 bases and 2 bases respectively, with 15 bases between them. The CDR3 loop spans 15 amino acids. CDR1 and CDR2 (germline): LGHNA, YSLEER. Only CD45RO-negative cells positively selected for CCR7 counted as naive CD8 cells, so terminally differentiated effector memory CD45RA+ cells were excluded. Study-wide results and limits: Estimated richness values were generally larger in naive subsets than in memory subsets.

The chain links TRBV4-3 to TRBJ2-7, with TRBD2 as a possible D gene (6 bases). The source of this sequence is a man aged 30-40 years in good health. The sequenced material came from naive CD8+ T cells sorted from blood. The CDR3 protein is CASSPAGTGAYEQYF. CDR3 nucleotides: TGCGCCAGCAGCCCCGCCGGGACTGGAGCCTACGAGCAGTACTTC.